This T cell receptor beta chain originates from a study of identical twins. Template switching (which added a universal primer site) was used, and cDNA carried unique molecular identifiers. TCRdb independently ran MiXCR on the 5' RACE reads; one entry per CDR3 protein. Of 200,000 to 250,000 distinct CDR3 sequences listed, about 7.5% were seen once; the top ten hold about 2%. V shed 6 bases and J 4 bases; nucleotides not matched to a gene: 6. Germline CDR1 and CDR2: MNHEY and SVGEGT. The CDR3 totals 15 residues. Study-wide points: Twin pairs had excess sharing that was weaker in beta out-of-frame sequences. Among out-of-frame alpha sequences shared by twins, low generation probability occurred in excess. Insertions ran lower in abundant cord blood beta clonotypes, though not in memory repertoires.

Comment on this clonotype: Its antigen remains unknown.

These data were likewise used in another study, on yellow fever vaccine responses in identical twins.

The clonotype originates from a woman between 18 and 30 years old in good health. This sequence joins TRBV6-2 or TRBV6-3 and TRBJ2-1, with 10 bases lining up with TRBD2. The material sequenced was memory (CD45RO+) T cells sorted from blood. CDR3 sequence reads: CASSLGTSVYNEQFF. DNA of the CDR3: TGTGCCAGCAGCCTCGGGACTAGCGTGTACAATGAGCAGTTCTTC.